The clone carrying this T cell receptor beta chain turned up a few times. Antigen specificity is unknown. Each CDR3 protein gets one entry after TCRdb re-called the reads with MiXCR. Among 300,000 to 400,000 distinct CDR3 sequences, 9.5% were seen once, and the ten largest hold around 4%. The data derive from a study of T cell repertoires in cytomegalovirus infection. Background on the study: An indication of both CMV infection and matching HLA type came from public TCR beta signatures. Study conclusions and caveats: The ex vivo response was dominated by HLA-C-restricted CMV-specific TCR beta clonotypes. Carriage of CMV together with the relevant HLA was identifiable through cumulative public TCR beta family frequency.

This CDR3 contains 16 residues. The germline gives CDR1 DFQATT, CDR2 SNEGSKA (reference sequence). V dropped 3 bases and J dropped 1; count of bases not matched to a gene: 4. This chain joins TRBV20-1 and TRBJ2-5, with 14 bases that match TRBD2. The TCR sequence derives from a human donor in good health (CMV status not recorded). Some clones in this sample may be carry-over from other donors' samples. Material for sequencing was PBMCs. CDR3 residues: CSASGGTSGGQETQYF. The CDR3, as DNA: TGCAGTGCTAGTGGGGGGACTAGCGGGGGCCAAGAGACCCAGTACTTC.